This is a list of T cell receptor beta chains from one sample in a study of metastatic and nonmetastatic thyroid tumors. TCRdb ran MiXCR on the PCR reads. The table has some 15,000 clones, around 25% seen once; the top ten hold 9.5% to 12%. Specimen: blood. Receptors were obtained from a male donor with papillary thyroid cancer or a benign thyroid nodule (not recorded which). Some clones in this sample may be carry-over from other donors' samples. The CDR3 runs from the conserved cysteine through the conserved F or W.

V,J,CDR3
TRBV6-2/TRBV6-3,TRBJ1-1,CASRPPRHMNTEAFF
TRBV4-2,TRBJ2-7,CASSQVRTGSNEQYF
TRBV12-3/TRBV12-4,TRBJ2-7,CASSLGPHEQYF
TRBV12-3/TRBV12-4,TRBJ1-2,CASSSAGGLVYGYTF
TRBV2,TRBJ1-4,CASRRGGAGEKLFF
TRBV19,TRBJ1-1,CASSKGGVYMNTEAFF
TRBV20-1,TRBJ2-5,CSARDFGGPDEQTQYF
TRBV20-1,TRBJ1-2,CSARVSLGQGASGYTF
TRBV11-2,TRBJ1-1,CASSAHEAFF
TRBV28,TRBJ2-7,CASTPGWGFYEQYF
TRBV18,TRBJ1-1,CASSPQSMNTEAFF
TRBV19,TRBJ2-3,CASSIDVYGAGVSTDTQYF
TRBV6-1,TRBJ2-1,CASSPLAGAGEQFF
TRBV15,TRBJ2-7,CATSRETSGAYEQYF
TRBV24-1,TRBJ2-2,CATSDFMYTGELFF
TRBV20-1,TRBJ2-7,CSARDLGREFYEQYF
TRBV5-1,TRBJ2-7,CASSSTSGETSYEQYF
TRBV5-5,TRBJ2-1,CASSGISGNNEQFF
TRBV6-5,TRBJ1-5,CASSLLDSNQPQHF
TRBV5-1,TRBJ2-7,CASSLAGVSYEQYF
TRBV5-1,TRBJ2-1,CASSQGTGSYNEQFF
TRBV20-1,TRBJ1-6,CSARDHGLGSSKSPRHF
TRBV9,TRBJ1-2,CASSADRGYGYTF
TRBV5-1,TRBJ2-7,CASSSYNYEQYF
TRBV7-2,TRBJ2-7,CASSLGGGLFYEQYF
TRBV2,TRBJ1-2,CASLRKGQGYTF
TRBV11-1,TRBJ2-7,CASSPLYEQYF
TRBV28,TRBJ1-5,CASHTDRSGQHF
TRBV19,TRBJ2-6,CASSIGQTSGANVLTF
TRBV6-1,TRBJ2-2,CASSEGTPGELFF
TRBV5-5,TRBJ1-2,CASSGPVQLSDGYTF
TRBV5-1,TRBJ1-3,CASSGRAQDRPPGNTIYF
TRBV7-8,TRBJ2-3,CASTWRGPTDTQYF
TRBV15,TRBJ1-1,CATSRGTGAGYTEAFF
TRBV30,TRBJ2-7,CAWGRQGPYEQYF
TRBV6-1,TRBJ1-5,CASSEATRVSPQHF
TRBV9,TRBJ1-4,CASSAWGGREKLFF
TRBV20-1,TRBJ2-1,CSTSRGGDFNEQFF
TRBV5-4,TRBJ2-7,CASSLGQYYEQYF
TRBV3-1,TRBJ2-7,CASRGSVYEQYF
TRBV2,TRBJ2-5,CASSVLVETQYF
TRBV7-9,TRBJ1-4,CASSHPVGATNEKLFF